The entry that follows covers one T cell receptor beta chain sequence. The data were obtained in a study of blood T cell repertoires in COVID-19. Background on the study: Samples of COVID-19 (acute and convalescent) were obtained from the United States, Italy and Spain. Sources were T cells, B-cell-depleted T cells, or PBMCs; the material itself was cDNA or gDNA.

Under the authors' procedure: Researchers report that nucleated cell counts were estimated from reference gene primer amplification. The table came from immunoSEQ multiplex PCR; TCRdb's copy has only in-frame clones and leaves some out. From that table come the V and J calls and clone size; the DNA was used to work out D and trimming. The sample consists of about 170,000 clones, approximately 84% of them appearing once. This clonotype was obtained from a human donor with acute or convalescent COVID-19. The donor label of this sample is uncertain. Material: peripheral blood.

For the CDR3, the DNA is TGTGCCTGTTCTTACGGGGATACGCAGTATTTT. Translating gives CACSYGDTQYF. The chain couples TRBV2 to TRBJ2-3; D unclear. In germline, CDR1 is SNHLY, CDR2 FYNNEI. The CDR3 loop spans 11 amino acids. The V end lost 11 bases, the J end lost 6 bases, and 12 bases lay between the germline ends.